Shown below are 29 T cell receptor beta chains from a single sample sequenced in a study of monozygotic twins with inflammatory bowel disease. TCRdb reprocessed the 5' RACE reads, keeping one entry per CDR3 protein, no DNA. This sample's clone table lists some 200,000 distinct CDR3 sequences. The sequencing input was blood. All receptors come from a human donor with ulcerative colitis or Crohn's disease, or a healthy co-twin of an affected twin (not recorded which).

This chain joins TRBV20-1 and TRBJ2-2. This CDR3 region has 13 residues. The germline CDR1 and CDR2 sequences are DFQATT and SNEGSKA (reference sequence). The CDR3 spells CSAKRTNTGELFF.

The chain combines TRBV27 with TRBJ2-5; TCRdb's assignment of TRBD2 cannot be checked, as there is no DNA. There are 14 residues in the CDR3. Per germline, CDR1 MNHEY and CDR2 SMNVEV (reference sequence). The CDR3 region is CASSRTSLQETQYF.

This sequence joins TRBV12-3 or TRBV12-4 and TRBJ2-3; TCRdb gives TRBD2 as the D gene, but with no DNA this cannot be confirmed. CDR3 length: 14 amino acids. The CDR3 spells CASSPRDFTDTQYF.

V is TRBV19 and J is TRBJ1-5. The CDR3 consists of 16 residues. Germline V gene lookup returns CDR1 LNHDA and CDR2 SQIVND (reference sequence). The CDR3 spells CASSIDPRNSNQPQHF.

The chain uses TRBV5-1 and TRBJ2-2. CDR3 length: 14 residues. Germline V gives CDR1 SGHRS, CDR2 YFSETQ. The CDR3 loop is CASSLEPRAGELFF.

CDR3 sequence reads: CASSLAWGAQNGYTF. The chain combines TRBV7-9 with TRBJ1-2; TCRdb's D call of TRBD1 is untestable without DNA. CDR1 and CDR2 (germline): SEHNR, FQNEAQ (reference sequence). The length of the CDR3 is 15 residues.

The rearrangement uses TRBV5-1 and TRBJ1-2; TCRdb selects TRBD1, and the lack of DNA leaves this call unchecked. Germline lookup yields CDR1 SGHRS and CDR2 YFSETQ. This CDR3 is 15 amino acids long. CDR3 amino acids: CASSFMGTEVPGYTF.

The CDR3: CASGGQQGGGTEAFF. The V gene is TRBV28, the J gene TRBJ1-1; the D call from TCRdb, TRBD1, cannot be confirmed without DNA. Germline V gene sequence: CDR1 MDHEN, CDR2 SYDVKM. The CDR3 sequence is 15 residues long.

V is TRBV7-3 and J is TRBJ1-6. Germline values: CDR1 SGHTA, CDR2 FQGTGA. CDR3 length equals 13 residues. The CDR3 is CASKETEDSPLHF.

The genes are TRBV20-1 and TRBJ1-4. From germline, CDR1 is DFQATT and CDR2 SNEGSKA (reference sequence). This CDR3 contains 14 residues. The CDR3 here is CSARGHTSNEKLFF.

The chain couples TRBV6-1 to TRBJ1-5; the D call from TCRdb, TRBD1, cannot be confirmed without DNA. The CDR3 extends over 14 amino acids. Germline V lookup: CDR1 MNHNS, CDR2 SASEGT. The CDR3 reads CASTQDRGYQPQHF.

The chain combines TRBV7-8 with TRBJ2-2. Germline-derived CDR1 and CDR2 are SGHVS and FQNEAQ. The CDR3 is 12 residues long. CDR3 region: CASSRDSGELFF.

J is TRBJ1-1 and V is TRBV5-1; TCRdb picks TRBD1, but there is no DNA to check that call. From germline, CDR1 is SGHRS and CDR2 YFSETQ. This CDR3 contains 16 residues. CDR3 loop: CASSLIITGGGTEAFF.

The V and J genes are TRBV20-1 and TRBJ2-7. Germline lookup yields CDR1 DFQATT and CDR2 SNEGSKA (reference sequence). There are 13 residues in the CDR3. CDR3 amino acids: CSARDPLSYEQYF.

V gene TRBV15 combines with J gene TRBJ1-3. The CDR3 is 18 amino acids. Germline assignment: CDR1 LNHNV and CDR2 YYDKDF (reference sequence). The CDR3 region is CATSRASPASDSGNTIYF.

The chain has TRBV20-1 and TRBJ2-5; TCRdb lists TRBD1, though no DNA is available to test this call. Germline values: CDR1 DFQATT, CDR2 SNEGSKA (reference sequence). The CDR3 totals 14 residues. The CDR3 loop reads CSARSRDQQETQYF.

The gene calls are TRBV2 and TRBJ1-1; the TCRdb D gene call, TRBD1, has no DNA to confirm it. The CDR3 covers 13 residues. CDR1 is SNHLY and CDR2 is FYNNEI in the germline V gene. The CDR3 reads CASSGQPNTEAFF. The entire variable domain, with the rest obtained from reference TRBV2 and TRBJ1-1, is as follows: EPEVTQTPSHQVTQMGQEVILRCVPISNHLYFYWYRQILGQKVEFLVSFYNNEISEKSEIFDDQFSVERPDGSNFTLKIRSTKLEDSAMYFCASSGQPNTEAFFGQGTRLTVV.

V is TRBV19 and J is TRBJ1-4; lacking DNA, the TRBD1 call made by TCRdb goes unchecked. Germline CDR1 LNHDA, CDR2 SQIVND (reference sequence). The CDR3 contains 16 residues. The CDR3 loop is CASSYIAGDSNEKLFF.

The V gene is TRBV5-5, the J gene TRBJ2-5. The germline CDR1 and CDR2 sequences are SGHKS and YYEKEE (reference sequence). CDR3 size: 14 residues. The CDR3 loop reads CASSLVAVQETQYF.

The chain recombines TRBV2 with TRBJ2-2; TCRdb proposes TRBD2, but this gene call is untestable without DNA. CDR1 is SNHLY and CDR2 is FYNNEI in the germline V gene. The CDR3 consists of 19 residues. CDR3 region: CASHLGLAGGDLGTGELFF.

The V call is TRBV7-2, the J call TRBJ1-4; TCRdb calls TRBD1, which cannot be checked without DNA. The CDR3 has 14 residues. Germline assignment: CDR1 SGHTA and CDR2 FQGNSA. CDR3 amino acids: CASSLSGRGEKLFF.

The CDR3 spells CASRAGQANTGELFF. The chain is built from TRBV5-1 and TRBJ2-2; TCRdb indicates TRBD1, and absent DNA this call remains unverified. Germline CDR1 SGHRS, CDR2 YFSETQ. The CDR3 length is 15 residues.

The chain joins TRBV5-4 to TRBJ2-4. This CDR3 is 13 amino acids long. From germline, CDR1 is SGHNT and CDR2 YYREEE (reference sequence). The CDR3 is CASSLGPKNIQYF.

CDR3: CATSRWGDSSTDTQYF. The V call is TRBV15, the J call TRBJ2-3; the TRBD1 assignment by TCRdb is unverifiable without DNA. From germline, CDR1 is LNHNV and CDR2 YYDKDF (reference sequence). CDR3 length: 16 residues.

The chain joins TRBV19 to TRBJ2-3; TCRdb selects TRBD1, and the lack of DNA leaves this call unchecked. Per germline, CDR1 LNHDA and CDR2 SQIVND (reference sequence). The CDR3 extends over 16 amino acids. CDR3: CASRSRGKEETDTQYF.

The chain has TRBV12-3 or TRBV12-4 and TRBJ1-1. The length of the CDR3 is 15 residues. The CDR3 protein is CASSHRQVMNTEAFF.

This chain uses TRBV10-3 with TRBJ1-5; TCRdb's D call of TRBD1 is untestable without DNA. The CDR3 spans 14 residues. In germline, CDR1 is ENHRY, CDR2 SYGVKD. CDR3 amino acids: CAISPQGYNQPQHF.

The chain joins TRBV10-3 to TRBJ1-2. The V gene's germline CDR1 is ENHRY and CDR2 SYGVKD. The CDR3 covers 13 residues. CDR3 residues: CAITKLENYGYTF.

The chain couples TRBV5-1 to TRBJ2-1; absent DNA, TCRdb's TRBD1 call cannot be checked. CDR1 is SGHRS, CDR2 YFSETQ, per germline. CDR3 length: 14 amino acids. The CDR3 here is CASSIMDSDNEQFF.